This entry lists 23 T cell receptor beta chains sequenced from one sample in a study of blood T cell repertoires in COVID-19 (dated by TCRdb to 2020 to 2021). Receptor libraries were prepared by the immunoSEQ multiplex PCR assay. TCRdb holds this immuneACCESS table with in-frame rearrangements only. Some clones are missing; in checked studies, unresolved V genes explain under half, and the rest has no known cause. The sample includes 250,000 or so clones, with about nine tenths observed a single time. The ten biggest clones cover over 4% of the sample. Sequenced: PBMCs or T cells enriched from blood (not recorded which). The receptors stem from a woman between 25 and 40 years old with acute COVID-19.

The chain is built from TRBV18 and TRBJ2-6; unclear D gene. The germline V gene has CDR1 KGHSH and CDR2 LQKENI. The CDR3 covers 16 residues. V lost 0 bases and J lost 2, with 8 bases in between. This CDR3 reads CASSPPDLAGANVLTF. As DNA, the CDR3 is TGTGCCAGCTCACCACCTGACTTGGCTGGGGCCAACGTCCTGACTTTC.

The chain uses TRBV28 and TRBJ1-4, with a weak D call TRBD1 (5 bases). This CDR3 has 14 residues. Trimming removed 6 bases from V and 3 bases from J, with 11 bases in between. Germline CDR1 reads MDHEN; CDR2 reads SYDVKM. The CDR3 spells CASRVGGANEKLFF. CDR3 sequence (DNA): TGTGCCAGCAGGGTCGGGGGAGCTAATGAAAAACTGTTTTTT.

V usage is TRBV6-5 and J usage is TRBJ1-5; no definite D call. V dropped 5 bases and J dropped 9 bases, with 11 bases sitting between them. This CDR3 has 12 amino acids. Germline V gene sequence: CDR1 MNHEY, CDR2 SVGAGI. The chain's CDR3 is CASSLPGGPQHF. CDR3 DNA: TGTGCCAGCAGTCTGCCTGGAGGGCCCCAGCATTTT.

Worth noting for this clone: The same CDR3 can be traced to other DNA sequences in this sample. This chain connects TRBV27 to TRBJ2-7; D is unclear. Germline V gives CDR1 MNHEY, CDR2 SMNVEV (reference sequence). There are 11 residues in the CDR3. Trimming pared 4 bases from V and 4 bases from J, leaving 5 bases between. The CDR3 reads CASSSGYEQYF. The CDR3 DNA follows: TGTGCCAGCAGTTCCGGGTACGAGCAGTACTTC.

J is TRBJ2-7 and V is TRBV7-2, with 11 bases fitting TRBD2. Looked up from germline, CDR1 is SGHTA and CDR2 is FQGNSA. V was clipped by 3 bases and J by 3 bases; unmatched bases: 4. The CDR3 sequence is 15 residues long. The CDR3 loop is CASSLAGTSGYEQYF. Here the CDR3 DNA reads TGTGCCAGCAGCTTGGCCGGGACTAGCGGCTACGAGCAGTACTTC.

The chain uses TRBV18 and TRBJ1-1, with 7 bases aligning to TRBD1. There are 14 residues in the CDR3. J gave up 3 bases and V 4 bases, and 5 bases lay outside the gene matches. CDR1 KGHSH and CDR2 LQKENI come from the germline V gene. The CDR3, as DNA: TGTGCCAGCTCACAACTAGACAGGGACACTGAAGCTTTCTTT. It is translated as CASSQLDRDTEAFF.

The chain couples TRBV4-2 to TRBJ2-7, with 8 bases identical to TRBD1. V lost 0 bases, J lost 6 bases, and 4 bases stayed unmatched. CDR1 LGHNA and CDR2 YNFKEQ come from the germline V gene. The CDR3 is 14 amino acids. CDR3 sequence (DNA): TGTGCCAGCAGCCAAGATCGACAGGGGCGCGAGCAGTACTTC. Translated: CASSQDRQGREQYF.

This clone has a handful of counts. V gene TRBV10-2 combines with J gene TRBJ1-4; possible D gene TRBD1, 5 bases. Germline assignment: CDR1 WSHSY and CDR2 SAAADI. This CDR3 is built from 11 residues. The germline V and J ends were trimmed by 8 bases and 8 bases, with 9 bases remaining between them. CDR3 sequence: CASGGLEKLFF. CDR3 nucleotides: TGCGCCAGCGGGGGACTCGAAAAACTGTTTTTT.

The chain is built from TRBV13 and TRBJ2-3; no clear D. Trimming stripped 3 bases from V and 5 bases from J, with 12 bases between. The CDR3 has 14 amino acids. In germline, CDR1 is PRHDT, CDR2 FYEKMQ (reference sequence). CDR3 in amino acids: CASSFPTRKDTQYF. The CDR3 region has the DNA TGTGCCAGCAGCTTCCCGACACGGAAAGATACGCAGTATTTT.

The J gene is TRBJ2-3, the V gene TRBV28; 15 bases agree with TRBD2. The CDR3 is 20 residues long. Germline values: CDR1 MDHEN, CDR2 SYDVKM. The ends lost 1 base at V and 3 bases at J; junction bases unmatched: 11. The CDR3 DNA sequence: TGTGCCAGCAGTTTATCTCACGGACTAGCGGGAGGGGATGGGACAGATACGCAGTATTTT. Encoded protein: CASSLSHGLAGGDGTDTQYF.

V gene TRBV27 combines with J gene TRBJ2-1; 7 bases align to TRBD1. Germline V gene sequence: CDR1 MNHEY, CDR2 SMNVEV (reference sequence). The J segment lost 0 bases and the V segment lost 6 bases, leaving 2 bases of the junction unmatched. CDR3 length equals 14 residues. CDR3 DNA sequence: TGTGCCAGCAGAGACAGGGACTCCTACAATGAGCAGTTCTTC. Amino acids: CASRDRDSYNEQFF.

The chain recombines TRBV19 with TRBJ2-1; 7 bases align to TRBD2. Germline V CDR1 and CDR2: LNHDA, SQIVND (reference sequence). The J segment lost 5 bases and the V segment lost 7 bases, leaving 8 bases of the junction unmatched. This CDR3 contains 14 residues. CDR3 DNA sequence: TGTGCCAGTAAGGAACTAGCGAACAACAATGAGCAGTTCTTC. Its protein is CASKELANNNEQFF.

J is TRBJ2-7 and V is TRBV18, with D hard to call. V was trimmed by 1 base and J by 6 bases, leaving 13 bases between them. This CDR3 has 14 amino acids. Germline V gene sequence: CDR1 KGHSH, CDR2 LQKENI. The CDR3 sequence: CASSPQDLAGEQYF. The CDR3 DNA reads as TGTGCCAGCTCACCACAAGACTTAGCCGGCGAGCAGTACTTC. The full variable domain, in which reference TRBV18 and TRBJ2-7 provide the parts outside the CDR3, is NAGVMQNPRHLVRRRGQEARLRCSPMKGHSHVYWYRQLPEEGLKFMVYLQKENIIDESGMPKERFSAEFPKEGPSILRIQQVVRGDSAAYFCASSPQDLAGEQYFGPGTRLTVT.

The chain has TRBV5-1 and TRBJ2-3, with 11 positions matching TRBD1. The V gene's germline CDR1 is SGHRS and CDR2 YFSETQ. With 0 bases clipped from V and 5 bases from J, the junction kept 5 bases outside the gene matches. The CDR3 is 16 amino acids. The DNA of the CDR3 is TGCGCCAGCAGCTTGGCCAAGGACAGGGGGCGAGATACGCAGTATTTT. Encoded protein: CASSLAKDRGRDTQYF.

The chain recombines TRBV11-2 with TRBJ2-2, with 8 bases identical to TRBD2. V shed 4 bases and J 7 bases; nucleotides not matched to a gene: 8. The germline V gene has CDR1 SGHAT and CDR2 FQNNGV. The length of the CDR3 is 15 residues. CDR3 sequence (DNA): TGTGCCAGCAGCTCCATCCGGGGGGGACGCGGGGAGCTGTTTTTT. Its protein product is CASSSIRGGRGELFF.

CDR3 DNA: TGTGCCACCAGTGACCACGGACAGAGCAATCAGCCCCAGCATTTT. Amino acid sequence: CATSDHGQSNQPQHF. The chain recombines TRBV24-1 with TRBJ1-5; the D gene is possibly TRBD1 (6 bases). Germline V gene data show CDR1 as KGHDR and CDR2 as SFDVKD. The CDR3 length is 15 residues. Trimming pared 4 bases from V and 1 base from J, leaving 10 bases between.

The chain employs TRBV28 and TRBJ2-7, with D maybe TRBD1 (6 bases). The CDR3 is 13 amino acids. Germline V gene data show CDR1 as MDHEN and CDR2 as SYDVKM. Trimming left V 4 bases short and J 0 bases short, with 7 bases between. The CDR3 spells CASSWTASYEQYF. In nucleotides, the CDR3 is TGTGCCAGCAGTTGGACAGCCTCCTACGAGCAGTACTTC.

The chain joins TRBV21-1 to TRBJ2-7; the table's TRBD2 call for D was not verified on the DNA. TRBV21-1 corresponds to a pseudogene. This CDR3 spans 17 amino acids. CDR3 amino acids: CASSKEGSGSPWREQYF. CDR3 nucleotides: TGTGCCAGCAGCAAAGAGGGTAGCGGGAGCCCCTGGAGGGAGCAGTACTTC.

J is TRBJ2-7 and V is TRBV5-1; 7 positions match TRBD2. The V gene's germline CDR1 is SGHRS and CDR2 YFSETQ. The CDR3 contains 15 residues. Trimming removed 3 bases from V and 5 bases from J; junction bases left unmatched: 11. The chain's CDR3 is CASSSRPSGTDEQYF. For the CDR3, the DNA is TGCGCCAGCAGCTCCCGACCCAGCGGGACTGACGAGCAGTACTTC.

This clone was recorded once. V usage is TRBV6-5 and J usage is TRBJ2-1, with TRBD1 as a possible D gene (7 bases). Trimming stripped 3 bases from V and 5 bases from J, with 14 bases between. There are 15 residues in the CDR3. CDR1 and CDR2 from the germline V gene are MNHEY and SVGAGI. For the CDR3, the DNA is TGTGCCAGCAGTTATTCGCAGGGGGGCCACAATGAGCAGTTCTTC. Protein product: CASSYSQGGHNEQFF.

CDR3 coding DNA: TGTGCCAGCAGTGAGGGATATGAGCAGTTCTTC. Amino acid sequence: CASSEGYEQFF. The chain uses TRBV4-2 and TRBJ2-1, with D maybe TRBD2 (5 bases). CDR1 and CDR2 (germline): LGHNA, YNFKEQ. Trimming pared 6 bases from V and 8 bases from J, leaving 8 bases between. The CDR3 is 11 amino acids.

The chain couples TRBV4-2 to TRBJ1-2; D may be TRBD1 (6 bases). CDR3 length: 22 residues. V lost 4 bases to trimming and J lost 8 bases, with 41 bases between them. Germline V gives CDR1 LGHNA, CDR2 YNFKEQ. The CDR3, as DNA: TGTGCCAGCAGCCCACGTGCGGACCGGGGACAAAGGATCCGTGATCGATCTGGAGGCTACACCTTC. Residues: CASSPRADRGQRIRDRSGGYTF.

The V gene is TRBV28, the J gene TRBJ2-7; 7 bases line up with TRBD1. The CDR3 contains 16 residues. Germline V gene sequence: CDR1 MDHEN, CDR2 SYDVKM. V lost 4 bases, J lost 5 bases, and 14 bases stayed unmatched. The CDR3 region has the DNA TGTGCCAGCAGTTCTCCCTCGACAGGGTTAAACCACGAGCAGTACTTC. It yields the protein CASSSPSTGLNHEQYF.